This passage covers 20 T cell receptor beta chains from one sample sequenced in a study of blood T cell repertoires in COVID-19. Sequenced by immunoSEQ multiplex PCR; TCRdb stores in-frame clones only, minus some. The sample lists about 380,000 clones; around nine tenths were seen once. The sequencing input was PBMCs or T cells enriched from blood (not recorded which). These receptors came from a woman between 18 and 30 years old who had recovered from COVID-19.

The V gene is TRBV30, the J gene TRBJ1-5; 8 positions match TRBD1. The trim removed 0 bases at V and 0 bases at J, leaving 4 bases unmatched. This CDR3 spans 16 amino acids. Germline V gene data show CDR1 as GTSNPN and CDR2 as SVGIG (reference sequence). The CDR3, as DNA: TGTGCCTGGAGTGTGGACAGGGCCTATAGCAATCAGCCCCAGCATTTT. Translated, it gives CAWSVDRAYSNQPQHF.

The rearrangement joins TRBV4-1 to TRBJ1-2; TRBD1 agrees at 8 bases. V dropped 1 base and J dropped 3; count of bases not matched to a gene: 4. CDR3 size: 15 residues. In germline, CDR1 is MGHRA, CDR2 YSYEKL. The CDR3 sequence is CASSQVRQGYYGYTF. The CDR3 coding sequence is TGCGCCAGCAGCCAAGTAAGACAGGGGTACTATGGCTACACCTTC.

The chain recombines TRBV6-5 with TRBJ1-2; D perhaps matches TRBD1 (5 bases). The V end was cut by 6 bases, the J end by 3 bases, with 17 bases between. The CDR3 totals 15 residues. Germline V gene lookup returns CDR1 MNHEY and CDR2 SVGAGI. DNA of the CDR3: TGTGCCAGCAGATCTCCAGGGAATTCCGACTATGGCTACACCTTC. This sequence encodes CASRSPGNSDYGYTF.

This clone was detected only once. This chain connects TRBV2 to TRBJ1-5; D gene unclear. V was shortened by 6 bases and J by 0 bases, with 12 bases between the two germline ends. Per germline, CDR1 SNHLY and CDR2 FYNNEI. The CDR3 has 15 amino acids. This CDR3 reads CASSVGDHSNQPQHF. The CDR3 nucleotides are TGTGCCAGCAGCGTAGGAGATCATAGCAATCAGCCCCAGCATTTT.

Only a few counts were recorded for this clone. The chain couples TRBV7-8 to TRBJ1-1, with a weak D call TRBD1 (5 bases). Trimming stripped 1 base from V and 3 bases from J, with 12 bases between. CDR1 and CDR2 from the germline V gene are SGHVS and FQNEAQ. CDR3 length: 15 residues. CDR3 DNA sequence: TGTGCCAGCAGCTTAGTAGCCAGGGCTGACACTGAAGCTTTCTTT. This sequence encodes CASSLVARADTEAFF.

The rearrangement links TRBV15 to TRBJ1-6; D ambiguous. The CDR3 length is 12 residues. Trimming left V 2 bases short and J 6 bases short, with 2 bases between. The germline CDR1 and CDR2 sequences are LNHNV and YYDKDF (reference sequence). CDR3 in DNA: TGTGCCACCAGCAGACTTAATTCACCCCTCCACTTT. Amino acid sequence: CATSRLNSPLHF.

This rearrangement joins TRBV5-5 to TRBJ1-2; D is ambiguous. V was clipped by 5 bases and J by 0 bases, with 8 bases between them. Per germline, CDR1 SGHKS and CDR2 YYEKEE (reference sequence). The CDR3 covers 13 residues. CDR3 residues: CASSDGTNYGYTF. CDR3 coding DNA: TGTGCCAGCAGTGACGGGACTAACTATGGCTACACCTTC. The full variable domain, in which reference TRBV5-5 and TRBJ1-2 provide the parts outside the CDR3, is DAGVTQSPTHLIKTRGQQVTLRCSPISGHKSVSWYQQVLGQGPQFIFQYYEKEERGRGNFPDRFSARQFPNYSSELNVNALLLGDSALYLCASSDGTNYGYTFGSGTRLTVV.

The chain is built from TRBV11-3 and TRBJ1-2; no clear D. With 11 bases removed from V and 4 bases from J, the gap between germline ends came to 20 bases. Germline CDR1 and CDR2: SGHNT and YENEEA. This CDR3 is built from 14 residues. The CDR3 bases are TGTGCCGGATGGAGGGCCGCCCCGGTCTATGGCTACACCTTC. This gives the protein CAGWRAAPVYGYTF.

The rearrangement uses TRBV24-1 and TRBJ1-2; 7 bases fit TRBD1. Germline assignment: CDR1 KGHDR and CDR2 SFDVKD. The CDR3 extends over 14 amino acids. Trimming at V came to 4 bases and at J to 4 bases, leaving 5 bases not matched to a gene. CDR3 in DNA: TGTGCCACCAGTGAGTCGACAGGGATCTATGGCTACACCTTC. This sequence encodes CATSESTGIYGYTF.

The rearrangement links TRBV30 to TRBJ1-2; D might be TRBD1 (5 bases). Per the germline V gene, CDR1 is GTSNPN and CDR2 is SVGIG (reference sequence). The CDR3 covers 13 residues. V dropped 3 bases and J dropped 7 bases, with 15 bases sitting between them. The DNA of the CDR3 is TGTGCCTGGAGCGTCCCCAGGGTGAGTGGCTACACCTTC. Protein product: CAWSVPRVSGYTF.

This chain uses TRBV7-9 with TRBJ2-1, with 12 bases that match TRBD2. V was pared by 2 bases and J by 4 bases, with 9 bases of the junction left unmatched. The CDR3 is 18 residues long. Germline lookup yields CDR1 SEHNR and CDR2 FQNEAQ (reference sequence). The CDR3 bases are TGTGCCAGCAGCTTAAGCCGGCCGACTAGCGGGGGATACAATGAGCAGTTCTTC. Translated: CASSLSRPTSGGYNEQFF.

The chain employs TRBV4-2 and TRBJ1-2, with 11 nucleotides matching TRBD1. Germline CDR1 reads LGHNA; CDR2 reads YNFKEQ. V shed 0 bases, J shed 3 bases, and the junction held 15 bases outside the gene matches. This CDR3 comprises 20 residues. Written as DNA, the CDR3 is TGTGCCAGCAGCCAAGATCTTCGAGGGACAGGGGGGTCGTCGCACTATGGCTACACCTTC. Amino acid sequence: CASSQDLRGTGGSSHYGYTF.

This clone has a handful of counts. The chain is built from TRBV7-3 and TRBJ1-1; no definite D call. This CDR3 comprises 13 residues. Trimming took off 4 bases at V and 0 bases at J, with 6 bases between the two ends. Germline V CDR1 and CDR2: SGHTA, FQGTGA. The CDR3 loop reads CASSSGVNTEAFF. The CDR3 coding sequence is TGTGCCAGCAGCTCCGGGGTGAACACTGAAGCTTTCTTT.

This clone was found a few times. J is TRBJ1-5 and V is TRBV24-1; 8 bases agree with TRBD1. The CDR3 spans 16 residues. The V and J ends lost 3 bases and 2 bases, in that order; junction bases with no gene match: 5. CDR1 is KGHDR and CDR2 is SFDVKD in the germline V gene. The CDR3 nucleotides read TGTGCCACCAGTGATCCGACAGGGGTCGGCAATCAGCCCCAGCATTTT. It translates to CATSDPTGVGNQPQHF.

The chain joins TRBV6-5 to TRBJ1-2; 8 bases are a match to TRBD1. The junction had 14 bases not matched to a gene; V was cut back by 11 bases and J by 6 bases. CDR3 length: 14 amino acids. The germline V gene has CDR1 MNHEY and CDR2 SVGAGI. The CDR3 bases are TGTGCCTTATCCTGGGACAGGTCTTCGGATGGCTACACCTTC. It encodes CALSWDRSSDGYTF.

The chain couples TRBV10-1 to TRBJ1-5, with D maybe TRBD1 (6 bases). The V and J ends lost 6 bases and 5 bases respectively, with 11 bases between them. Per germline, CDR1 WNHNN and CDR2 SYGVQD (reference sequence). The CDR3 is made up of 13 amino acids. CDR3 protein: CASSQGRYQPQHF. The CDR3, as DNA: TGCGCCAGCAGCCAGGGGAGATATCAGCCCCAGCATTTT.

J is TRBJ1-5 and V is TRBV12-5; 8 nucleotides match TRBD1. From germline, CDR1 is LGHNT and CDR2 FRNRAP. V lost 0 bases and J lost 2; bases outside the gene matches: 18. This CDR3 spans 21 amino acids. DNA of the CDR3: TGTGCTAGTGGTTTGGTATTTATCAGGACAGGGAGTATAGTAGGCAATCAGCCCCAGCATTTT. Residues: CASGLVFIRTGSIVGNQPQHF. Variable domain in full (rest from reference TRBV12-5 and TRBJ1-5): DARVTQTPRHKVTEMGQEVTMRCQPILGHNTVFWYRQTMMQGLELLAYFRNRAPLDDSGMPKDRFSAEMPDATLATLKIQPSEPRDSAVYFCASGLVFIRTGSIVGNQPQHFGDGTRLSIL.

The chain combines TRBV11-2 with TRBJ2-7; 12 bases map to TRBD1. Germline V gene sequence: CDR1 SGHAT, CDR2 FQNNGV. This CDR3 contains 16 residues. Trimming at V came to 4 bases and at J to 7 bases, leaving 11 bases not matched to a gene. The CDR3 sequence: CASSWTQGQGAREQYF. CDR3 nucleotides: TGTGCCAGCAGCTGGACCCAGGGACAGGGGGCGCGTGAGCAGTACTTC.

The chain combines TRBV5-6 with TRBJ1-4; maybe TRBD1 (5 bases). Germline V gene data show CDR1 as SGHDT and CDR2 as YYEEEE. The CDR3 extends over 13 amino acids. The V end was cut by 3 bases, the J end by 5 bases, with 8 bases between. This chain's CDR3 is CASSSQGNEKLFF. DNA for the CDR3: TGTGCCAGCAGCTCCCAGGGAAATGAAAAACTGTTTTTT.

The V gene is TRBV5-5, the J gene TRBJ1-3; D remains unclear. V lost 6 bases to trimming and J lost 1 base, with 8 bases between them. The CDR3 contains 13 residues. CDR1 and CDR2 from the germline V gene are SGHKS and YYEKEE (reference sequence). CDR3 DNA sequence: TGTGCCAGCACTTGGGCGTCTGGAAACACCATATATTTT. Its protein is CASTWASGNTIYF.